Listed here are 3 T cell receptor beta chains from one sample, sequenced in a study of T cell clonality in common variable immunodeficiency. Study-level findings and limits: In common variable immunodeficiency, TCR beta chains reportedly carried fewer deletions and N-nucleotide insertions.

These receptors have no known antigen. This table comes from immunoSEQ multiplex PCR, and its TCRdb copy is limited to in-frame clones, with some not included. Captured here are over 20,000 clones, none seen once; the top ten comprise 4%. The source material was peripheral blood mononuclear cells. Source of these receptors: a human donor with common variable immunodeficiency.

This clone was observed at least ten times. Sequencing ends 3 residues short of the CDR3 end; the germline J gene provides the rest. V is TRBV18 and J is TRBJ1-6, with D possibly TRBD1 on 5 matching bases. There are 16 residues in the CDR3. The V gene's germline CDR1 is KGHSH and CDR2 LQKENI. Trimming took 2 bases from V and 3 from J, leaving 11 bases between them. This CDR3 is CASSPVSGVYNSPLHF. CDR3 bases read: TGTGCCAGCTCACCAGTCTCGGGGGTCTATAATTCACCC. Full variable domain (outside the CDR3, taken from reference TRBV18 and TRBJ1-6): NAGVMQNPRHLVRRRGQEARLRCSPMKGHSHVYWYRQLPEEGLKFMVYLQKENIIDESGMPKERFSAEFPKEGPSILRIQQVVRGDSAAYFCASSPVSGVYNSPLHFGNGTRLTVT.

This clone was recorded many times. The sequenced CDR3 bases are TGTGCCTGGCGAGGTGTAGCGGCAGTTCTGGACGAG. Amino acid sequence: CAWRGVAAVLDE. The full-length CDR3 reads as CAWRGVAAVLDEQYF. The chain recombines TRBV30 with TRBJ2-7; TRBD2 is a possible D gene (6 bases). The DNA ends 3 residues before the CDR3 does, and the rest of the CDR3 is filled in from the germline J gene. The CDR3 is 15 residues long. Trimming removed 5 bases at V and 5 bases at J, with 22 bases between. Germline CDR1 reads GTSNPN; CDR2 reads SVGIG (reference sequence).

To note about this clone: The read finishes 3 residues shy of the CDR3 end, and the germline J gene is used to complete it. The chain has TRBV2 and TRBJ2-1, with 11 bases lining up with TRBD2. The CDR3 is 14 residues long. The junction had 6 bases not matched to a gene; V was cut back by 7 bases and J by 7 bases. Germline-derived CDR1 and CDR2 are SNHLY and FYNNEI. Incomplete CDR3 DNA: TGTGCCAGCAAGCCGGGACTAGCGGTAAATGAG. Residues: CASKPGLAVNE. The CDR3 as a whole reads CASKPGLAVNEQFF. Full variable domain (remainder filled in from reference TRBV2 and TRBJ2-1): EPEVTQTPSHQVTQMGQEVILRCVPISNHLYFYWYRQILGQKVEFLVSFYNNEISEKSEIFDDQFSVERPDGSNFTLKIRSTKLEDSAMYFCASKPGLAVNEQFFGPGTRLTVL.